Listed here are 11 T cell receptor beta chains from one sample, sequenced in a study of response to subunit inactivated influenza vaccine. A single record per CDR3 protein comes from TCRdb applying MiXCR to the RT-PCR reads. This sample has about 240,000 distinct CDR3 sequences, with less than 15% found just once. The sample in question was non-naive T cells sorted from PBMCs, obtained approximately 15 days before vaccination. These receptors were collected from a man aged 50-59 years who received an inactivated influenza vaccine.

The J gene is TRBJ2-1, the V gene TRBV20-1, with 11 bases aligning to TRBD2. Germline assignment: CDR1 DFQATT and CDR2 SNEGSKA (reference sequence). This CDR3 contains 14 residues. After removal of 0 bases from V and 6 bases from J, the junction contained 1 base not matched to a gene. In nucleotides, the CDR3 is TGCAGTGCTAGAGATAGCGGGGGGGCCAATGAGCAGTTCTTC. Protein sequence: CSARDSGGANEQFF.

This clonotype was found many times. The CDR3 loop reads CASSWGGDRGRLEQYF. CDR3 DNA sequence: TGCGCCAGCAGCTGGGGGGGAGACAGGGGGCGTCTCGAGCAGTACTTC. The chain couples TRBV5-1 to TRBJ2-7; the match to TRBD1 covers 10 bases. V dropped 3 bases and J dropped 6; count of bases not matched to a gene: 12. CDR1 and CDR2 from the germline V gene are SGHRS and YFSETQ. The CDR3 is 16 amino acids.

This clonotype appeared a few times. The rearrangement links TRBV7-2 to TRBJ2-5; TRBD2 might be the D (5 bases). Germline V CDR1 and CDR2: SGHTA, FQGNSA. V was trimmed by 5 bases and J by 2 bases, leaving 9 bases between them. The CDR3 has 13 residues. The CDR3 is CASSPRVQETQYF. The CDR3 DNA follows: TGTGCCAGCAGCCCGAGGGTTCAAGAGACCCAGTACTTC.

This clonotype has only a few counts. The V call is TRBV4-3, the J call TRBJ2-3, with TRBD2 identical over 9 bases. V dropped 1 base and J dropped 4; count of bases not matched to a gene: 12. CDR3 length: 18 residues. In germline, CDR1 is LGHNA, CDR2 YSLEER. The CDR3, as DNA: TGCGCCAGCAGCCAAGGTTCCACGGGGGCGGGAGGGTCAGATACGCAGTATTTT. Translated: CASSQGSTGAGGSDTQYF.

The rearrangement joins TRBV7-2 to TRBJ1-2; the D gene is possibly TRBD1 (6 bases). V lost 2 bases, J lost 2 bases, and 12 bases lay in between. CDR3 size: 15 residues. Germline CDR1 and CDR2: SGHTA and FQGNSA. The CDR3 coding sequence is TGTGCCAGCAGCTTAAACACAGGGCAAAACTATGGCTACACCTTC. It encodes CASSLNTGQNYGYTF.

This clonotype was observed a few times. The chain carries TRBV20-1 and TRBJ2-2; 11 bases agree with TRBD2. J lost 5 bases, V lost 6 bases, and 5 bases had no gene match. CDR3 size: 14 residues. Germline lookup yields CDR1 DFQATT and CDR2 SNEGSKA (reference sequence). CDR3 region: CSALAGGSTGELFF. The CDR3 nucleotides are TGCAGTGCGTTAGCGGGAGGGTCTACCGGGGAGCTGTTTTTT.

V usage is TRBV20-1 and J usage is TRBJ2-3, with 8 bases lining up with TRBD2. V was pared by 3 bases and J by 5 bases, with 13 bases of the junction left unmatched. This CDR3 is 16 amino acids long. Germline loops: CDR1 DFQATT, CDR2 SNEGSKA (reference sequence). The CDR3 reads CSASYIAGRPGDTQYF. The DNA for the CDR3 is TGCAGTGCTAGTTATATAGCGGGAAGACCCGGAGATACGCAGTATTTT.

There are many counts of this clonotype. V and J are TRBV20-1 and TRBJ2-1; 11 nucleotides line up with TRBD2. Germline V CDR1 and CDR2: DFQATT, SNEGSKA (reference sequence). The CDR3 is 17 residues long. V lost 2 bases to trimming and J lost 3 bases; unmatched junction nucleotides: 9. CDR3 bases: TGCAGTGCTAGATCGGGACTAGCGGAGCGGGACTACAATGAGCAGTTCTTC. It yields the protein CSARSGLAERDYNEQFF.

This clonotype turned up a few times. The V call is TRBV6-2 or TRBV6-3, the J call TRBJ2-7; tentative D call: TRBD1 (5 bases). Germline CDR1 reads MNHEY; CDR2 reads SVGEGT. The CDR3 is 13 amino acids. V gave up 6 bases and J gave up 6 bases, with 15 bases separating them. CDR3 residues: CASRTIRQREQYF. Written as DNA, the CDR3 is TGTGCCAGCAGAACAATTAGACAGCGCGAGCAGTACTTC.

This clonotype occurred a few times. The CDR3 reads CATRGTLNTGELFF. The CDR3 region has the DNA TGTGCCACCCGAGGGACATTGAACACCGGGGAGCTGTTTTTT. The chain combines TRBV28 with TRBJ2-2, with TRBD1 as a possible D gene (6 bases). V shed 10 bases and J shed 1 base, with 13 bases lying between them. The CDR3 runs 14 residues. Germline lookup yields CDR1 MDHEN and CDR2 SYDVKM. The full variable domain, rest sourced from reference TRBV28 and TRBJ2-2, is DVKVTQSSRYLVKRTGEKVFLECVQDMDHENMFWYRQDPGLGLRLIYFSYDVKMKEKGDIPEGYSVSREKKERFSLILESASTNQTSMYLCATRGTLNTGELFFGEGSRLTVL.

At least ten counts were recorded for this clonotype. The CDR3 nucleotides are TGTGCCAGCAGCGGAAACAGGGGTTCTATGAACACTGAAGCTTTCTTT. This gives the protein CASSGNRGSMNTEAFF. The chain is built from TRBV9 and TRBJ1-1, with 7 bases identical to TRBD1. CDR3 size: 16 residues. V lost 3 bases and J lost 0; bases outside the gene matches: 8. The germline CDR1 and CDR2 sequences are SGDLS and YYNGEE. Full variable domain (rest looked up from reference TRBV9 and TRBJ1-1): DSGVTQTPKHLITATGQRVTLRCSPRSGDLSVYWYQQSLDQGLQFLIQYYNGEERAKGNILERFSAQQFPDLHSELNLSSLELGDSALYFCASSGNRGSMNTEAFFGQGTRLTVV.